Presented here are 27 T cell receptor beta chains from one specimen sequenced in a study of cytomegalovirus exposure and HLA in healthy donors. PCR amplification relied on 60 Vbeta primers (plus 13 Jbeta primers). Here immunoSEQ multiplex PCR was the method, and the copy in TCRdb shows in-frame clones only, minus some. Of more than 100,000 clones in the sample, roughly 78% were seen once. Material: PBMCs. Source of these receptors: a man aged 35-49 years in good health and CMV-seronegative.

CDR3 amino acids: CASQRPGTGVGEQFF. The DNA for the CDR3 is TGCGCCAGCCAACGACCCGGGACAGGGGTCGGTGAGCAGTTCTTC. The V and J genes are TRBV5-1 and TRBJ2-1; TRBD1 matches at 10 bases. The germline gives CDR1 SGHRS, CDR2 YFSETQ. The CDR3 runs to 15 residues. With V trimmed by 7 bases and J by 9 bases, 13 bases remained unmatched.

The chain recombines TRBV5-1 with TRBJ1-4; weak D call: TRBD1 (5 bases). V was cut by 0 bases and J by 5 bases, with 8 bases left in between. The CDR3 has 14 residues. Germline-derived CDR1 and CDR2 are SGHRS and YFSETQ. The CDR3 loop reads CASSLGSGNEKLFF. In DNA form, the CDR3 reads TGCGCCAGCAGCTTGGGTTCAGGGAATGAAAAACTGTTTTTT.

Note on this clone: The same CDR3 is also encoded by other DNA sequences in this sample. This rearrangement joins TRBV28 to TRBJ2-7; D unresolved. The germline gives CDR1 MDHEN, CDR2 SYDVKM. The CDR3 runs 12 residues. The V and J ends lost 4 bases and 0 bases respectively, with 4 bases between them. The CDR3 coding sequence is TGTGCCAGCAGTTACAGCTCCTACGAGCAGTACTTC. Amino acid sequence: CASSYSSYEQYF.

The chain couples TRBV5-1 to TRBJ2-7; 8 nucleotides align to TRBD1. V lost 4 bases and J lost 4; bases outside the gene matches: 10. CDR1 SGHRS and CDR2 YFSETQ come from the germline V gene. The CDR3 loop spans 15 amino acids. CDR3 sequence: CASSPRPGGLYEQYF. CDR3 coding DNA: TGCGCCAGCAGCCCGCGGCCAGGGGGCCTATACGAGCAGTACTTC.

V usage is TRBV11-2 and J usage is TRBJ1-6; no reliable D call. Per the germline V gene, CDR1 is SGHAT and CDR2 is FQNNGV. The CDR3 totals 12 residues. V gave up 5 bases and J gave up 8 bases, with 7 bases separating them. The DNA for the CDR3 is TGTGCCAGCAGCCCCCCTGATTCACCCCTCCACTTT. Protein sequence: CASSPPDSPLHF. The full variable domain, in which reference TRBV11-2 and TRBJ1-6 provide the parts outside the CDR3, is EAGVAQSPRYKIIEKRQSVAFWCNPISGHATLYWYQQILGQGPKLLIQFQNNGVVDDSQLPKDRFSAERLKGVDSTLKIQPAKLEDSAVYLCASSPPDSPLHFGNGTRLTVT.

The rearrangement joins TRBV6-4 to TRBJ2-3; weak D call: TRBD1 (5 bases). The CDR3 is made up of 18 amino acids. Germline values: CDR1 MRHNA, CDR2 SNTAGT. Trimming took off 1 base at V and 0 bases at J, with 17 bases between the two ends. The CDR3 nucleotides are TGTGCCAGCAGTGACTATATGGAGCCAGGGCCGAGCACAGATACGCAGTATTTT. Translated, it gives CASSDYMEPGPSTDTQYF.

DNA of the CDR3: TGTGCCAGCAGCAAGGGGGACAATGAGCAGTTCTTC. Amino acids: CASSKGDNEQFF. This sequence joins TRBV11-3 and TRBJ2-1; a possible D gene is TRBD1 (6 bases). V was cut by 5 bases and J by 5 bases, with 7 bases left in between. Germline-derived CDR1 and CDR2 are SGHNT and YENEEA. This CDR3 is built from 12 residues.

V and J are TRBV5-1 and TRBJ2-2; tentatively, D is TRBD1 (6 bases). The CDR3 is made up of 15 amino acids. Germline CDR1 and CDR2: SGHRS and YFSETQ. The V and J ends lost 3 bases and 5 bases respectively, with 14 bases between them. CDR3 in amino acids: CASSSGTSLTGELFF. The DNA of the CDR3 is TGCGCCAGCAGCTCCGGGACATCTCTTACCGGGGAGCTGTTTTTT. The full variable domain, rest sourced from reference TRBV5-1 and TRBJ2-2, is KAGVTQTPRYLIKTRGQQVTLSCSPISGHRSVSWYQQTPGQGLQFLFEYFSETQRNKGNFPGRFSGRQFSNSRSEMNVSTLELGDSALYLCASSSGTSLTGELFFGEGSRLTVL.

The genes are TRBV9 and TRBJ2-7, with D possibly matching TRBD2 (7 bases). Trimming removed 3 bases at V and 3 bases at J, with 13 bases between. The germline CDR1 and CDR2 sequences are SGDLS and YYNGEE. The CDR3 totals 14 residues. CDR3 loop: CASSGRGAHYEQYF. CDR3 bases: TGTGCCAGCAGCGGCCGGGGGGCCCACTACGAGCAGTACTTC.

The CDR3 nucleotides read TGTGCCAGCAGCCTCAATAGCGGGAGTTCCCCCGGGGAGCTGTTTTTT. It is translated as CASSLNSGSSPGELFF. This chain links TRBV4-2 with TRBJ2-2; 9 bases are a match to TRBD2. The CDR3 is made up of 16 amino acids. The trim removed 4 bases at V and 6 bases at J, leaving 9 bases unmatched. The germline CDR1 and CDR2 sequences are LGHNA and YNFKEQ.

V usage is TRBV13 and J usage is TRBJ1-1; D unclear. V lost 4 bases and J 4 bases, leaving 13 bases between the germline ends. The germline CDR1 and CDR2 sequences are PRHDT and FYEKMQ (reference sequence). This CDR3 is 14 amino acids long. CDR3 protein: CASSSLVRGTEAFF. Here the CDR3 DNA reads TGTGCCAGCAGCTCCTTGGTTCGGGGCACTGAAGCTTTCTTT. The full variable domain, rest sourced from reference TRBV13 and TRBJ1-1, is AAGVIQSPRHLIKEKRETATLKCYPIPRHDTVYWYQQGPGQDPQFLISFYEKMQSDKGSIPDRFSAQQFSDYHSELNMSSLELGDSALYFCASSSLVRGTEAFFGQGTRLTVV.

The chain carries TRBV28 and TRBJ1-1; D possibly corresponds to TRBD1 (5 bases). CDR3 length: 14 residues. The germline V gene has CDR1 MDHEN and CDR2 SYDVKM. V was pared by 5 bases and J by 5 bases, with 15 bases between. CDR3 amino acids: CASSPAGGGTEAFF. The CDR3 nucleotides are TGTGCCAGCAGTCCCGCGGGGGGAGGAACTGAAGCTTTCTTT.

This clone has only a few counts. This sequence joins TRBV5-4 and TRBJ2-2; perhaps TRBD1 as D (5 bases). V was trimmed by 1 base and J by 1 base, leaving 8 bases between them. Germline V lookup: CDR1 SGHNT, CDR2 YYREEE (reference sequence). This CDR3 is 15 amino acids long. This chain's CDR3 is CASSLFQGNTGELFF. The CDR3 region has the DNA TGTGCCAGCAGCTTGTTTCAGGGGAACACCGGGGAGCTGTTTTTT.

This clone has more than one count but fewer than ten. V and J are TRBV7-3 and TRBJ2-1, with 13 bases aligning to TRBD2. The CDR3 contains 15 residues. Germline CDR1 is SGHTA and CDR2 is FQGTGA. Losses at the gene ends were 5 bases for V and 9 bases for J; bases not matched to a gene: 7. This CDR3 reads CASSLGTSGTIEQFF. DNA for the CDR3: TGTGCCAGCAGCCTCGGGACTAGCGGGACAATTGAGCAGTTCTTC.

This clone was found once. This sequence joins TRBV30 and TRBJ2-6; weak D call: TRBD1 (5 bases). The CDR3 covers 16 residues. The germline V gene encodes CDR1 GTSNPN and CDR2 SVGIG (reference sequence). The germline V and J ends were trimmed by 2 bases and 2 bases, with 13 bases remaining between them. This CDR3 is CAWSLDTQAGANVLTF. CDR3 DNA sequence: TGTGCCTGGAGTTTGGACACCCAAGCTGGGGCCAACGTCCTGACTTTC.

This chain links TRBV5-4 with TRBJ2-6; TRBD1 matches 7 bases. CDR1 SGHNT and CDR2 YYREEE come from the germline V gene (reference sequence). V gave up 4 bases and J gave up 0 bases; unmatched junction bases: 7. This CDR3 has 17 residues. The CDR3 nucleotides read TGTGCCAGCAGCCAACCGGGACAGCACTCTGGGGCCAACGTCCTGACTTTC. Encoded protein: CASSQPGQHSGANVLTF.

This clone turned up a few times. As DNA, the CDR3 is TGTGCCAGCAGCTCCAGGGGGCCCCTCTATGGCTACACCTTC. This gives the protein CASSSRGPLYGYTF. The chain carries TRBV5-6 and TRBJ1-2; 8 positions agree with TRBD1. J lost 4 bases, V lost 3 bases, and 5 bases had no gene match. CDR1 is SGHDT, CDR2 YYEEEE, per germline. The CDR3 contains 14 residues.

Concerning this clone itself: In this CDR3 the conserved last residue, phenylalanine or tryptophan, is missing, so a read error is likely. V usage is TRBV29-1 and J usage is TRBJ1-1; D unresolved. The V and J ends lost 6 bases and 4 bases respectively, with 6 bases between them. This CDR3 contains 10 residues. Germline loops: CDR1 SQVTM, CDR2 ANQGSEA. As DNA, the CDR3 is TGCAGCGTCCAAGCCACTGAAGCTTTCGTT. The encoded protein is CSVQATEAFV.

CDR3 nucleotides: TGTGCCAGCTCACCACCGGCCCGTTACTATGGCTACACCTTC. Protein product: CASSPPARYYGYTF. V usage is TRBV18 and J usage is TRBJ1-2, with D unclear. Trimming pared 0 bases from V and 3 bases from J, leaving 8 bases between. The germline V gene encodes CDR1 KGHSH and CDR2 LQKENI. CDR3 size: 14 residues.

The chain combines TRBV5-1 with TRBJ2-2, with 7 nucleotides matching TRBD1. This CDR3 has 18 amino acids. V lost 0 bases to trimming and J lost 0 bases; unmatched junction nucleotides: 8. Germline values: CDR1 SGHRS, CDR2 YFSETQ. CDR3 DNA: TGCGCCAGCAGCTTGGGGCGAGGGGGACAGTCGAACACCGGGGAGCTGTTTTTT. It translates to CASSLGRGGQSNTGELFF.

The V gene is TRBV5-6, the J gene TRBJ1-5, with D tentatively TRBD1 (5 bases). CDR1 is SGHDT, CDR2 YYEEEE, per germline. CDR3 length: 13 residues. V was shortened by 4 bases and J by 4 bases, with 9 bases between the two germline ends. The CDR3 sequence: CASSGGGNQPQHF. CDR3 DNA sequence: TGTGCCAGCAGCGGGGGGGGGAATCAGCCCCAGCATTTT.

V and J are TRBV18 and TRBJ2-7, with D maybe TRBD2 (5 bases). V lost 5 bases and J 5 bases, leaving 16 bases between the germline ends. Germline V gene data show CDR1 as KGHSH and CDR2 as LQKENI. CDR3 size: 14 residues. CDR3 protein: CASSNQEVGDEQYF. CDR3 coding DNA: TGTGCCAGCTCAAACCAGGAGGTAGGCGACGAGCAGTACTTC.

This clone was seen a handful of times. The chain combines TRBV28 with TRBJ2-1; D perhaps matches TRBD1 (6 bases). Germline V gene sequence: CDR1 MDHEN, CDR2 SYDVKM. V was cut by 6 bases and J by 1 base, with 13 bases left in between. The CDR3 runs to 15 residues. CDR3 sequence: CASRSQGFSYNEQFF. The DNA of the CDR3 is TGTGCCAGCAGATCACAGGGTTTTTCCTACAATGAGCAGTTCTTC. Full variable domain (rest looked up from reference TRBV28 and TRBJ2-1): DVKVTQSSRYLVKRTGEKVFLECVQDMDHENMFWYRQDPGLGLRLIYFSYDVKMKEKGDIPEGYSVSREKKERFSLILESASTNQTSMYLCASRSQGFSYNEQFFGPGTRLTVL.

This clone appeared once. The genes are TRBV19 and TRBJ2-7; possible D gene TRBD1, 5 bases. With 1 base removed from V and 4 bases from J, the gap between germline ends came to 11 bases. This CDR3 has 14 amino acids. The germline V gene encodes CDR1 LNHDA and CDR2 SQIVND (reference sequence). CDR3 nucleotides: TGTGCCAGTAGTATAGCCCAGGGTGGTTACGAGCAGTACTTC. Its protein product is CASSIAQGGYEQYF.

CDR3 in DNA: TGCGCCAGCAGCTTAGACGGACAGGGTGGCACTGAAGCTTTCTTT. The encoded protein is CASSLDGQGGTEAFF. This sequence joins TRBV5-1 and TRBJ1-1; 8 bases agree with TRBD1. Trimming cost V 2 bases and J 4 bases; bases outside gene matches: 7. Germline V gives CDR1 SGHRS, CDR2 YFSETQ. The CDR3 is 15 amino acids.

This clone was recorded once. The V call is TRBV2, the J call TRBJ1-2, with no clear D. CDR1 is SNHLY and CDR2 is FYNNEI in the germline V gene. Trimming cost V 5 bases and J 0 bases, with 7 bases left between them. The CDR3 sequence is 13 residues long. The CDR3, as DNA: TGTGCCAGCAGTATCAGAACTAACTATGGCTACACCTTC. It specifies CASSIRTNYGYTF.

The count of this clone is one. The chain has TRBV28 and TRBJ2-1; no firm D call. Deletions cut 7 bases from V and 2 bases from J, with 15 bases between. This CDR3 has 15 amino acids. Germline V lookup: CDR1 MDHEN, CDR2 SYDVKM. CDR3 sequence: CASTSSAAPYNEQFF. The CDR3 DNA is TGTGCCAGCACCTCATCGGCGGCCCCCTACAATGAGCAGTTCTTC.